The 26 T cell receptor beta chains presented below share a single source sample, sequenced in a study of early T cells in non-severe SARS-CoV-2 infection (dated by TCRdb to the early 2020s). The library was obtained by 5' RACE. This sample was sequenced with a NextSeq 500. TCRdb reprocessed the public reads (quality trimming at Q25 with fastp, clone calling with MiXCR) and kept in-frame beta chains. Rows matching on CDR3 protein sequence are summarized as one entry with the most common DNA and genes. The table for this sample lists roughly 100,000 distinct CDR3 sequences; roughly an eighth of them were counted only once. The ten largest clones add up to about 2% of the sample. The specimen was whole blood. The receptors originated from an adult who was a healthcare worker with PCR-confirmed SARS-CoV-2 infection or an uninfected control (not recorded which).

This clonotype has ten or more counts. The chain couples TRBV11-2 to TRBJ2-3; TRBD1 agrees at 10 bases. CDR3 length equals 15 residues. Trimming at V came to 5 bases and at J to 6 bases, leaving 8 bases not matched to a gene. CDR1 is SGHAT and CDR2 is FQNNGV in the germline V gene. The CDR3 coding sequence is TGTGCCAGCAGCCCCGGGACAGGGGCGCTGGATACGCAGTATTTT. It encodes CASSPGTGALDTQYF.

The rearrangement joins TRBV12-3 or TRBV12-4 to TRBJ2-2, with no clear D. The length of the CDR3 is 11 residues. V was clipped by 2 bases and J by 8 bases, with 3 bases between them. The DNA of the CDR3 is TGTGCCAGCAGTTTATCTGGGGAGCTGTTTTTT. Its translation is CASSLSGELFF.

The chain joins TRBV20-1 to TRBJ2-7, with D perhaps matching TRBD2 (6 bases). With 0 bases removed from V and 7 bases from J, the gap between germline ends came to 19 bases. The CDR3 has 15 amino acids. Germline values: CDR1 DFQATT, CDR2 SNEGSKA (reference sequence). CDR3 sequence (DNA): TGCAGTGCTAGAGATCTAGGGACTCCTTTTTGGGAGCAGTACTTC. Encoded protein: CSARDLGTPFWEQYF.

This clonotype has ten or more counts. The chain recombines TRBV5-1 with TRBJ1-3; 7 nucleotides line up with TRBD1. Trimming removed 2 bases from V and 2 bases from J; junction bases left unmatched: 4. CDR1 and CDR2 from the germline V gene are SGHRS and YFSETQ. This CDR3 is 15 amino acids long. DNA of the CDR3: TGCGCCAGCAGCTTCTCGACAGGGACTGGAAACACCATATATTTT. Translated: CASSFSTGTGNTIYF.

The genes are TRBV5-6 and TRBJ1-1; D gene unclear. The CDR3 totals 16 residues. In germline, CDR1 is SGHDT, CDR2 YYEEEE. Trimming shortened V by 3 bases and J by 1 base, and 16 bases separated the two germline ends. For the CDR3, the DNA is TGTGCCAGCAGCTCCTACGGTGGGGTCTGGAACACTGAAGCTTTCTTT. Protein: CASSSYGGVWNTEAFF.

This clonotype has at least ten counts. The chain employs TRBV19 and TRBJ1-5, with D possibly being TRBD1 (6 bases). V lost 1 base and J 8 bases, leaving 15 bases between the germline ends. The CDR3 length is 15 residues. Germline V gives CDR1 LNHDA, CDR2 SQIVND (reference sequence). The CDR3 here is CASSIAGGGMKPQHF. The DNA of the CDR3 is TGTGCCAGTAGTATAGCTGGGGGCGGGATGAAGCCCCAGCATTTT.

This clonotype has only a few counts. The rearrangement uses TRBV20-1 and TRBJ2-2; the D gene is possibly TRBD1 (5 bases). Germline values: CDR1 DFQATT, CDR2 SNEGSKA (reference sequence). V lost 3 bases and J lost 6, with 5 bases in between. The CDR3 spans 11 residues. CDR3 coding DNA: TGCAGTGCTAGCAGGGCCGGGGAGCTGTTTTTT. Amino acids: CSASRAGELFF.

In this sample, this clonotype turned up a few times. The V call is TRBV15, the J call TRBJ2-7; no reliable D call. Germline CDR1 LNHNV, CDR2 YYDKDF (reference sequence). The CDR3 runs 13 residues. Between the trimmed V and J ends, which lost 3 bases and 0 bases, there was a span of 6 bases. This chain's CDR3 is CATSRGFSYEQYF. The CDR3 bases are TGTGCCACCAGCAGGGGATTCTCCTACGAGCAGTACTTC.

This clonotype has a count of ten or more. The rearrangement links TRBV7-9 to TRBJ2-1; D gene ambiguous. The germline gives CDR1 SEHNR, CDR2 FQNEAQ (reference sequence). V lost 8 bases and J lost 4, with 9 bases in between. This CDR3 region has 12 residues. CDR3 DNA sequence: TGTGCCAGCCCAGCAAATTACAATGAGCAGTTCTTC. It codes for CASPANYNEQFF.

This chain connects TRBV29-1 to TRBJ1-2; D possibly corresponds to TRBD1 (5 bases). Germline assignment: CDR1 SQVTM and CDR2 ANQGSEA. The CDR3 is 12 amino acids. Trimming took off 3 bases at V and 2 bases at J, with 7 bases between the two ends. DNA for the CDR3: TGCAGCGTTGAGGGGGACAACTATGGCTACACCTTC. This translates into CSVEGDNYGYTF.

This clonotype was counted ten times or more. The V gene is TRBV6-2 or TRBV6-3, the J gene TRBJ1-2, with 7 bases identical to TRBD1. Germline V gene sequence: CDR1 MNHEY, CDR2 SVGEGT. With 6 bases clipped from V and 2 bases from J, the junction kept 0 bases outside the gene matches. The CDR3 loop spans 12 amino acids. CDR3 amino acids: CASRGQNYGYTF. The CDR3 nucleotides are TGTGCCAGCAGGGGACAGAACTATGGCTACACCTTC.

This clonotype occurred a few times. The J gene is TRBJ1-4, the V gene TRBV2; D possibly corresponds to TRBD1 (6 bases). Deletions cut 4 bases from V and 5 bases from J, with 8 bases between. CDR3 length: 13 residues. CDR1 is SNHLY, CDR2 FYNNEI, per germline. CDR3 coding DNA: TGTGCCAGCAGTGGGACAGCGAATGAAAAACTGTTTTTT. This codes for CASSGTANEKLFF.

This clonotype came up a few times. CDR3 coding DNA: TGTGCCAGTAGGGGGACAGGGAACACCGGGGAGCTGTTTTTT. Protein sequence: CASRGTGNTGELFF. The rearrangement joins TRBV19 to TRBJ2-2; TRBD1 aligns across 8 bases. From germline, CDR1 is LNHDA and CDR2 SQIVND (reference sequence). With V trimmed by 6 bases and J by 1 base, 1 base remained unmatched. This CDR3 is built from 14 residues.

This clonotype was recorded at least ten times. The chain is built from TRBV6-1 and TRBJ1-5; D is perhaps TRBD1 (6 bases). V was pared by 7 bases and J by 2 bases, with 9 bases between. Germline CDR1 MNHNS, CDR2 SASEGT. This CDR3 is 13 amino acids long. CDR3 DNA sequence: TGTGCCAGCAATCGACAGGGCAATCAGCCCCAGCATTTT. Its translation is CASNRQGNQPQHF.

This clonotype was counted many times. The chain employs TRBV18 and TRBJ2-7; 11 bases fit TRBD1. Per germline, CDR1 KGHSH and CDR2 LQKENI. The CDR3 has 16 residues. Trimming cost V 2 bases and J 3 bases; bases outside gene matches: 6. CDR3: CASSPGGTGGNYEQYF. Written as DNA, the CDR3 is TGTGCCAGCTCACCAGGGGGGACAGGGGGAAACTACGAGCAGTACTTC.

The rearrangement uses TRBV7-2 and TRBJ1-2, with D unclear. The V end lost 5 bases, the J end lost 4 bases, and 20 bases lay between the germline ends. CDR3 length: 16 residues. The germline CDR1 and CDR2 sequences are SGHTA and FQGNSA. This CDR3 reads CASSPLAGLMGYGYTF. Written as DNA, the CDR3 is TGTGCCAGCAGCCCCCTGGCAGGTTTGATGGGCTATGGCTACACCTTC.

This clonotype was found a few times. The chain has TRBV20-1 and TRBJ2-3; D is undetermined. The CDR3 sequence is 15 residues long. Germline V gives CDR1 DFQATT, CDR2 SNEGSKA (reference sequence). The germline V and J ends were trimmed by 0 bases and 0 bases, with 10 bases remaining between them. In nucleotides, the CDR3 is TGCAGTGCTAGAGATATTGAGTCTAGCACAGATACGCAGTATTTT. This encodes CSARDIESSTDTQYF.

This rearrangement joins TRBV29-1 to TRBJ2-7; 9 positions agree with TRBD2. The ends lost 6 bases at V and 4 bases at J; junction bases unmatched: 10. CDR1 SQVTM and CDR2 ANQGSEA come from the germline V gene. CDR3 length: 14 amino acids. This chain's CDR3 is CSVRGTSNRYEQYF. The CDR3 DNA is TGCAGCGTACGGGGGACTAGCAACCGTTACGAGCAGTACTTC.

The J gene is TRBJ1-1, the V gene TRBV7-9; 9 bases align to TRBD1. V shed 5 bases, J shed 5 bases, and the junction held 9 bases outside the gene matches. The CDR3 has 15 residues. The germline V gene has CDR1 SEHNR and CDR2 FQNEAQ (reference sequence). CDR3 sequence reads: CASSQRGDRATEAFF. The DNA for the CDR3 is TGTGCCAGCAGCCAACGGGGGGACAGGGCTACTGAAGCTTTCTTT.

This clonotype turned up a few times. The rearrangement joins TRBV7-2 to TRBJ2-7, with 7 bases matching TRBD1. Germline CDR1 reads SGHTA; CDR2 reads FQGNSA. This CDR3 contains 15 residues. V lost 4 bases and J lost 7; bases outside the gene matches: 13. The CDR3: CASSSDRALFREQYF. The CDR3 nucleotides are TGTGCCAGCAGCTCCGACAGGGCCCTTTTTAGGGAGCAGTACTTC.

The chain combines TRBV5-1 with TRBJ1-1, with a tentative D call TRBD1 (6 bases). The CDR3 spans 15 residues. Trimming cost V 2 bases and J 2 bases, with 13 bases left between them. Germline assignment: CDR1 SGHRS and CDR2 YFSETQ. In DNA form, the CDR3 reads TGCGCCAGCAGCTTTCGCGGGACACCCAACACTGAAGCTTTCTTT. As protein: CASSFRGTPNTEAFF.

V usage is TRBV25-1 and J usage is TRBJ2-1; 10 bases align to TRBD2. The germline V gene has CDR1 MGHDK and CDR2 SYGVNS. V gave up 2 bases and J gave up 7 bases; unmatched junction bases: 5. This CDR3 spans 15 amino acids. CDR3 nucleotides: TGTGCCAGCAGTGAACGTCTAGCGGGGGCGAATGAGCAGTTCTTC. Translated: CASSERLAGANEQFF.

This clonotype has ten or more counts. The chain uses TRBV11-1 and TRBJ1-1, with D possibly TRBD1 on 6 matching bases. The CDR3 is 15 amino acids. Germline values: CDR1 SGHAT, CDR2 FQDESV (reference sequence). With 6 bases removed from V and 1 base from J, the gap between germline ends came to 15 bases. CDR3 in DNA: TGTGCCAGCAGTTTCAATTTGGGACAGAACACTGAAGCTTTCTTT. Protein sequence: CASSFNLGQNTEAFF.

This rearrangement joins TRBV20-1 to TRBJ1-4; tentatively, D is TRBD1 (6 bases). With 3 bases removed from V and 8 bases from J, the gap between germline ends came to 13 bases. The V gene's germline CDR1 is DFQATT and CDR2 SNEGSKA (reference sequence). The CDR3 extends over 13 amino acids. CDR3 region: CSASRGGVEKLFF. In DNA form, the CDR3 reads TGCAGTGCTAGCAGGGGAGGCGTCGAAAAACTGTTTTTT.

V is TRBV5-1 and J is TRBJ2-7; 9 nucleotides line up with TRBD1. Germline CDR1 and CDR2: SGHRS and YFSETQ. This CDR3 comprises 14 residues. V dropped 9 bases and J dropped 2; count of bases not matched to a gene: 9. The CDR3 is CATSPGQGPYEQYF. For the CDR3, the DNA is TGCGCCACCTCTCCGGGACAGGGACCCTACGAGCAGTACTTC.

The chain employs TRBV4-1 and TRBJ2-1; TRBD2 matches 11 bases. The germline gives CDR1 MGHRA, CDR2 YSYEKL. V lost 0 bases, J lost 8 bases, and 9 bases stayed unmatched. The CDR3 is 17 amino acids. CDR3 in DNA: TGCGCCAGCAGCCAAGATATTCCGACTAGCGGGGAGGATGAGCAGTTCTTC. It encodes CASSQDIPTSGEDEQFF.